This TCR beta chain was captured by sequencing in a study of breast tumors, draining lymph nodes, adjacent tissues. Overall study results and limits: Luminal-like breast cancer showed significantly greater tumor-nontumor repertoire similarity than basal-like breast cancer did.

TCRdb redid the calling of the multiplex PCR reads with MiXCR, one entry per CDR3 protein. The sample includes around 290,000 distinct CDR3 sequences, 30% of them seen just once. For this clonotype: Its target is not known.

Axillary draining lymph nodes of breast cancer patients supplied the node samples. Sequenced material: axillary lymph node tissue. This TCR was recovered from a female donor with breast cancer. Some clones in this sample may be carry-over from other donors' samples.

The CDR3 sequence is CASRMAGSYNEQFF. DNA for the CDR3: TGTGCCAGCAGGATGGCGGGCTCCTACAATGAGCAGTTCTTC. This sequence joins TRBV6-1 and TRBJ2-1; D possibly corresponds to TRBD2 (5 bases). This CDR3 has 14 amino acids. The germline gives CDR1 MNHNS, CDR2 SASEGT. V was clipped by 6 bases and J by 0 bases, with 9 bases between them.